This note documents a single TCR beta chain sequence. Clones were sequenced by immunoSEQ multiplex PCR, and TCRdb holds only the in-frame ones, with some missing. The sample consists of about 94,000 clones, 65% to 85% of them appearing once. Losses at the gene ends were 0 bases for V and 9 bases for J; bases not matched to a gene: 8. CDR1 and CDR2 from the germline V gene are KGHSH and LQKENI. This CDR3 spans 16 amino acids. The sample is drawn from a study of blood T cell repertoires in COVID-19. Sequences were obtained from peripheral blood. J is TRBJ2-1 and V is TRBV18, with 10 bases matching TRBD2. This clonotype originated in a man between 60 and 70 years old with acute or convalescent COVID-19. The CDR3, as DNA: TGTGCCAGCTCACCACCGAGCGGGGGGGTCTTCGTTGAGCAGTTCTTC. Translating it yields CASSPPSGGVFVEQFF.